A selection of T cell receptor beta chains follows, all from one sample in a study of T cells in Graves' hyperthyroidism and ophthalmopathy. TCRdb independently ran MiXCR on the multiplex PCR reads; one entry per CDR3 protein. Of hundreds of thousands of distinct CDR3 sequences in the sample, 16% were seen once. Sequencing was carried out using blood. The receptors here all came from a woman aged 18-29 years with Graves' hyperthyroidism. CDR3s include the opening cysteine and the closing phenylalanine or tryptophan. The D gene is left open where the match is weak. Clone size is shown for a subset of rows, as once, few, many or a class of expanded clone.

D	V	size	J	CDR3	DNA
.	TRBV28	many	TRBJ2-6	CASHEAYSGANVLTF	TGTGCCAGCCACGAAGCCTACTCTGGGGCCAACGTCCTGACTTTC
.	TRBV5-1	few	TRBJ1-1	CASSLKPGEYTEAFF	TGCGCCAGCAGCTTGAAGCCGGGGGAGTACACTGAAGCTTTCTTT
.	TRBV3-1	many	TRBJ1-1	CASSQDRYGPTEAFF	TGTGCCAGCAGCCAAGATCGGTACGGGCCCACTGAAGCTTTCTTT
TRBD2	TRBV7-9	few	TRBJ2-3	CASSPAQLWGLAGGSTDTQYF	TGTGCCAGCAGCCCCGCTCAACTGTGGGGACTAGCGGGGGGCAGCACAGATACGCAGTATTTT
.	TRBV7-3	.	TRBJ1-5	CASSPGREGNQPQHF	TGTGCCAGCAGCCCCGGAAGGGAAGGTAACCAGCCCCAGCATTTT
.	TRBV20-1	.	TRBJ2-7	CSARYWSDYEQYF	TGCAGTGCTAGGTACTGGAGCGACTACGAGCAGTACTTC
TRBD2	TRBV18	.	TRBJ2-2	CASSPRSGGLANTGELFF	TGTGCCAGCTCACCGAGAAGCGGGGGGCTCGCGAACACCGGGGAGCTGTTTTTT
.	TRBV20-1	many	TRBJ2-7	CSAMSGTNSYEQYF	TGCAGTGCTATGTCGGGGACAAACTCCTACGAGCAGTACTTC
.	TRBV28	many	TRBJ1-1	CASSSGRGNTEAFF	TGTGCCAGCAGTTCAGGGAGAGGAAACACTGAAGCTTTCTTT
.	TRBV7-6	few	TRBJ1-6	CASSHVGNNSPLHF	TGTGCCAGCAGCCACGTTGGTAATAATTCACCCCTCCACTTT
.	TRBV11-3	many	TRBJ2-1	CASSLQDYPGNEQFF	TGTGCCAGCAGCTTACAGGACTATCCAGGGAATGAGCAGTTCTTC
TRBD1	TRBV6-2/TRBV6-3	few	TRBJ2-5	CASSWTGFIETQYF	TGTGCCAGCAGTTGGACAGGGTTTATTGAGACCCAGTACTTC
.	TRBV28	.	TRBJ1-5	CASSLISSNQPQHF	TGTGCCAGCAGTTTGATCTCTAGCAATCAGCCCCAGCATTTT
.	TRBV5-1	.	TRBJ1-2	CASSPGQYNYGYTF	TGCGCCAGCAGCCCTGGACAGTATAACTATGGCTACACCTTC
.	TRBV2	many	TRBJ1-1	CASSETPRNTEAFF	TGTGCCAGCAGTGAAACCCCGCGGAACACTGAAGCTTTCTTT
.	TRBV20-1	few	TRBJ1-2	CSAARGDYGYTF	TGCAGTGCAGCTAGGGGGGACTATGGCTACACCTTC
TRBD1	TRBV6-2/TRBV6-3	.	TRBJ1-2	CASSPRAGQGTGGYTF	TGTGCCAGCAGTCCCAGGGCGGGACAGGGGACAGGAGGCTACACCTTC
.	TRBV14	.	TRBJ2-7	CASSQAGSPTGEQYF	TGTGCCAGCAGTCAGGCGGGGTCCCCTACTGGAGAGCAGTACTTC
.	TRBV18	many	TRBJ2-3	CASSPSSSRDTQYF	TGTGCCAGCTCACCGTCCAGCTCCCGAGATACGCAGTATTTT
.	TRBV4-3	.	TRBJ2-7	CASSQERGAPYEQYF	TGCGCCAGCAGCCAAGAACGGGGGGCCCCCTACGAGCAGTACTTC
TRBD1	TRBV9	few	TRBJ2-7	CASSVDPDRIYEQYF	TGTGCCAGCAGCGTAGATCCGGACAGGATCTACGAGCAGTACTTC
.	TRBV9	.	TRBJ1-2	CASSADGLYGYTF	TGTGCCAGCAGCGCGGACGGACTCTATGGCTACACCTTC
.	TRBV29-1	few	TRBJ2-7	CSVNRGGEQYF	TGCAGCGTTAACAGGGGGGGCGAGCAGTACTTC
.	TRBV11-1	few	TRBJ2-7	CASTLGGIYEQYF	TGTGCCAGCACCCTAGGGGGGATCTACGAGCAGTACTTC
TRBD1	TRBV20-1	few	TRBJ2-3	CSADRVRTDTQYF	TGCAGTGCTGACAGGGTCAGGACAGATACGCAGTATTTT
TRBD1	TRBV10-3	few	TRBJ2-7	CAIRGTASYEQYF	TGTGCCATCAGAGGGACAGCCTCCTACGAGCAGTACTTC
.	TRBV7-8	many	TRBJ2-7	CASSLARGSTYEQYF	TGTGCCAGCAGCTTAGCGCGCGGCTCTACCTACGAGCAGTACTTC
.	TRBV12-5	many	TRBJ2-3	CASGSTGMGTDTQYF	TGTGCTAGTGGTTCAACAGGGATGGGCACAGATACGCAGTATTTT
.	TRBV11-3	.	TRBJ2-5	CASSWTEQETQYF	TGTGCCAGCAGCTGGACCGAACAAGAGACCCAGTACTTC
.	TRBV20-1	few	TRBJ2-5	CSARPSLETQYF	TGCAGTGCTAGACCTAGTTTGGAGACCCAGTACTTC
.	TRBV2	.	TRBJ2-4	CASSEAGGVAKNIQYF	TGTGCCAGCAGTGAAGCAGGAGGGGTAGCCAAAAACATTCAGTACTTC
.	TRBV28	.	TRBJ2-6	CASRTQGKGANVLTF	TGTGCCAGCAGGACCCAGGGGAAAGGGGCCAACGTCCTGACTTTC
TRBD1	TRBV28	few	TRBJ1-3	CASSPTGPDTIYF	TGTGCCAGCAGTCCGACAGGGCCGGACACCATATATTTT
.	TRBV12-3/TRBV12-4	many	TRBJ1-1	CASSLSSNMNTEAFF	TGTGCCAGCAGTTTATCATCAAACATGAACACTGAAGCTTTCTTT
TRBD1	TRBV25-1	few	TRBJ2-4	CASSESGGVRNIQYF	TGTGCCAGCAGTGAATCAGGGGGCGTTCGGAACATTCAGTACTTC
TRBD2	TRBV12-3/TRBV12-4	.	TRBJ2-1	CASSEIAGGQYNEQFF	TGTGCCAGCAGCGAGATAGCGGGAGGACAGTACAATGAGCAGTTCTTC
.	TRBV20-1	many	TRBJ1-6	CSATRRGSGSYNSPLHF	TGCAGTGCTACTCGTCGGGGGAGTGGCTCCTATAATTCACCCCTCCACTTT
TRBD2	TRBV27	.	TRBJ2-2	CASTSVASGNTGELFF	TGTGCCAGCACCTCGGTGGCTAGCGGGAACACCGGGGAGCTGTTTTTT
TRBD2	TRBV7-9	few	TRBJ2-7	CASSTGLGMDEQYF	TGTGCCAGCAGCACCGGACTAGGTATGGACGAGCAGTACTTC
TRBD1	TRBV6-2/TRBV6-3	many	TRBJ2-7	CASSYSPDRDYEQYF	TGTGCCAGCAGTTACTCTCCGGACAGGGACTACGAGCAGTACTTC
.	TRBV7-9	.	TRBJ1-2	CASTHSGGGHGYTF	TGTGCCAGCACTCACTCCGGGGGAGGCCATGGCTACACCTTC
.	TRBV20-1	many	TRBJ2-7	CSAQSPHKTGTYEQYF	TGCAGTGCACAGAGTCCCCACAAAACCGGCACCTACGAGCAGTACTTC
TRBD2	TRBV6-1	few	TRBJ2-3	CASSTLAGVGIDTQYF	TGTGCCAGCAGTACACTAGCGGGAGTCGGCATAGATACGCAGTATTTT